The 13 T cell receptor beta chains below all came from one sample that was sequenced in a study of sequential checkpoint blockade in melanoma. Treatment defined: randomized to nivolumab then ipilimumab (arm A) or the reverse (arm B). Method: immunoSEQ multiplex PCR; TCRdb's copy keeps in-frame clones and lacks some. The data contain thousands of clones, 20% of them singletons. The source was tumor tissue (inferred from file names), collected from a patient given nivolumab and ipilimumab in sequence. The receptors were gathered from a human donor with melanoma.

The chain recombines TRBV5-1 with TRBJ1-6, with TRBD1 as a possible D gene (6 bases). Trimming took off 3 bases at V and 7 bases at J, with 14 bases between the two ends. This CDR3 is 15 amino acids long. From germline, CDR1 is SGHRS and CDR2 YFSETQ. This CDR3 reads CASSYEGQTNSPLHF. The CDR3 bases are TGCGCCAGCAGCTATGAAGGACAGACCAATTCACCCCTCCACTTT.

The chain uses TRBV6-8 and TRBJ2-3, with 7 nucleotides matching TRBD2. Germline CDR1 is MNHGY and CDR2 is SAAAGT. With 0 bases clipped from V and 0 bases from J, the junction kept 3 bases outside the gene matches. The CDR3 is 16 residues long. The CDR3, as DNA: TGTGCCAGCAGTTACTCGAGGGAGGGGAGCACAGATACGCAGTATTTT. Its translation is CASSYSREGSTDTQYF.

The chain is built from TRBV6-8 and TRBJ2-7, with 12 bases identical to TRBD1. The CDR3 length is 14 residues. V was clipped by 10 bases and J by 4 bases; unmatched bases: 8. CDR1 and CDR2 from the germline V gene are MNHGY and SAAAGT. The CDR3 spells CATALGQGAYEQYF. CDR3 nucleotides: TGTGCCACGGCGTTGGGACAGGGGGCTTACGAGCAGTACTTC.

This clone occurred a few times. The gene calls are TRBV9 and TRBJ2-5; 9 bases map to TRBD2. Germline trimming cut 3 bases from V and 0 bases from J; bases unmatched to any gene: 6. CDR1 SGDLS and CDR2 YYNGEE come from the germline V gene. The CDR3 has 16 amino acids. In nucleotides, the CDR3 is TGTGCCAGCAGCGCCTCGGGACTAGCCGACCAAGAGACCCAGTACTTC. Translated: CASSASGLADQETQYF.

The chain combines TRBV10-1 with TRBJ1-4; tentatively, D is TRBD1 (6 bases). V gave up 10 bases and J gave up 8 bases, with 17 bases separating them. The CDR3 extends over 13 amino acids. Per the germline V gene, CDR1 is WNHNN and CDR2 is SYGVQD (reference sequence). The CDR3 sequence: CATSDSRYEKLFF. The CDR3 region has the DNA TGCGCCACTTCGGACAGCAGATACGAAAAACTGTTTTTT.

This clone came up many times. The chain joins TRBV11-3 to TRBJ2-5; D possibly uses TRBD1 or TRBD2 (5 bases each). The V gene lost 3 bases and the J gene lost 1 base, with 9 bases spanning the gap. There are 14 residues in the CDR3. CDR1 is SGHNT and CDR2 is YENEEA in the germline V gene. The CDR3: CASSFFGTQETQYF. In DNA form, the CDR3 reads TGTGCCAGCAGCTTCTTCGGGACCCAAGAGACCCAGTACTTC.

This clone was counted between two and nine times. The V and J genes are TRBV7-5 and TRBJ1-2; whether TRBD1, the table's D call, matches the DNA was not checked. TRBV7-5 is described as a pseudogene. The CDR3 contains 18 residues. CDR3 DNA: TGTGCCAGCAGCCAAGCCAGCTCATTACAGGGTAGAAACTATGGCTACACCTTC. Its translation: CASSQASSLQGRNYGYTF.

This clone was seen only a few times. This rearrangement joins TRBV7-5 to TRBJ2-7; the table gives TRBD1 as D, unverified against the DNA. TRBV7-5 is an annotated pseudogene. The CDR3 spans 15 residues. CDR3 loop: CASSLGQGSSYEQYF. CDR3 nucleotides: TGTGCCAGCAGCCTTGGACAGGGCTCATCCTACGAGCAGTACTTC.

The CDR3 region has the DNA TGCAGCGGCCGAGTGGGCACAGATACGCAGTATTTT. This sequence encodes CSGRVGTDTQYF. J is TRBJ2-3 and V is TRBV29-1; no clear D gene. CDR1 and CDR2 from the germline V gene are SQVTM and ANQGSEA. The V end lost 7 bases, the J end lost 1 base, and 9 bases lay between the germline ends. The CDR3 has 12 amino acids.

This clone was seen once. The rearrangement links TRBV29-1 to TRBJ2-7; the match to TRBD1 covers 9 bases. The ends lost 0 bases at V and 9 bases at J; junction bases unmatched: 15. Germline V gene lookup returns CDR1 SQVTM and CDR2 ANQGSEA. The CDR3 is 16 amino acids. The CDR3 DNA follows: TGCAGCGTTGAAGAGTACAGGGGGCCTCAGACTACCGGGCAGTACTTC. Translating it yields CSVEEYRGPQTTGQYF.

The rearrangement links TRBV6-8 to TRBJ2-7; 9 bases line up with TRBD1. The length of the CDR3 is 17 residues. J gave up 1 base and V 5 bases, and 12 bases lay outside the gene matches. From germline, CDR1 is MNHGY and CDR2 SAAAGT. CDR3 amino acids: CASSPETGGSLSYEQYF. For the CDR3, the DNA is TGTGCCAGCAGTCCGGAGACAGGGGGATCCTTATCCTACGAGCAGTACTTC.

The J gene is TRBJ2-6, the V gene TRBV5-1; D not certain. Between the trimmed V and J ends, which lost 2 bases and 0 bases, there was a span of 9 bases. This CDR3 region has 16 residues. Germline V gives CDR1 SGHRS, CDR2 YFSETQ. CDR3 in amino acids: CASSLRQDSGANVLTF. The CDR3 DNA reads TGCGCCAGCAGCTTAAGACAAGACTCTGGGGCCAACGTCCTGACTTTC.

This clone was observed once. V and J are TRBV18 and TRBJ1-4; tentative D call: TRBD1 (5 bases). This CDR3 spans 14 amino acids. In germline, CDR1 is KGHSH, CDR2 LQKENI. V shed 4 bases and J shed 8 bases, with 14 bases lying between them. CDR3 in amino acids: CASSRAGQIEKLFF. For the CDR3, the DNA is TGTGCCAGCTCACGGGCGGGGCAAATCGAAAAACTGTTTTTT.